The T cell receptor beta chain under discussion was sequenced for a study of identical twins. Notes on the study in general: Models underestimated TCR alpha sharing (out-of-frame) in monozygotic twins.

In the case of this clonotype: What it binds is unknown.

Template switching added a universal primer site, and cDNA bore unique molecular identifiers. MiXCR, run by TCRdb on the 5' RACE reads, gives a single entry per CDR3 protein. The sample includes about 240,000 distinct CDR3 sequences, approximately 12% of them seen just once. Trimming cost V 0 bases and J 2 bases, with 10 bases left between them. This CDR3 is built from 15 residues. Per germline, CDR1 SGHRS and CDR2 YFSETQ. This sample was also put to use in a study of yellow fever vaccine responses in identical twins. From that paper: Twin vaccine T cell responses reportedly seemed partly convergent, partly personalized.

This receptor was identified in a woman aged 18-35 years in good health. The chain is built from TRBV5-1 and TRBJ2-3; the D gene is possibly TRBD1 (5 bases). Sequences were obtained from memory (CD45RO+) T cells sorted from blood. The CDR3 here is CASSLDRRSTDTQYF. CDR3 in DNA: TGCGCCAGCAGCTTGGACAGGAGATCCACAGATACGCAGTATTTT.